The 32 T cell receptor beta chains below all came from one sample that was sequenced in a study of T cells in women clearing cervical HPV infection. Profiled with immunoSEQ multiplex PCR; TCRdb holds only in-frame clones, not every one. The table lists 25,000 to 35,000 clones, with roughly 4.2% in the top ten. Sequenced sample: blood buffy coat. These receptors all come from a woman aged 18 to 75 with a cervical HPV16 infection that either progressed to CIN3+ or cleared (not recorded which).

With respect to this clone: The read ends 3 residues before the CDR3 terminus; that terminus is restored from the germline J gene. V and J are TRBV28 and TRBJ2-1; TRBD2 matches 14 bases. This CDR3 contains 15 residues. Germline values: CDR1 MDHEN, CDR2 SYDVKM. J gave up 9 bases and V 5 bases, and 6 bases lay outside the gene matches. The sequenced CDR3 bases are TGTGCCAGCAGTCCTGGGACTAGCGGGAGCGGTGAG. It yields the protein CASSPGTSGSGE. The whole CDR3 protein reads CASSPGTSGSGEQFF.

In the case of this clone: Coverage ceases 3 residues before the CDR3 finishes, and the germline J gene fills in the end. J is TRBJ1-2 and V is TRBV30; no clear D gene. The CDR3 contains 13 residues. The V gene's germline CDR1 is GTSNPN and CDR2 SVGIG (reference sequence). Incomplete CDR3 DNA: TGTGCCTGGTTCCCACTTGCTTCACGGGGC. Translating it yields CAWFPLASRG. The whole CDR3 reads CAWFPLASRGYTF.

Notes on this clone: The read stops 3 residues short of the end of the CDR3; the missing end is completed from the germline J gene. The V gene is TRBV20-1, the J gene TRBJ2-5; 10 bases fit TRBD2. The CDR3 has 16 residues. Germline CDR1 DFQATT, CDR2 SNEGSKA (reference sequence). Trimming cost V 0 bases and J 2 bases; bases outside gene matches: 6. The CDR3 DNA, read in part, is TGCAGTGCTAGAGATTTAGCGGGAGGTTCTCAAGAGACC. This encodes CSARDLAGGSQET. The full CDR3 protein is CSARDLAGGSQETQYF.

With regard to this clone: Read sequence stops 3 residues before the CDR3 end, and the germline J gene provides the missing end. V is TRBV28 and J is TRBJ2-5; TRBD2 aligns across 11 bases. CDR3 length: 17 amino acids. CDR1 and CDR2 (germline): MDHEN, SYDVKM. The trim removed 5 bases at V and 5 bases at J, leaving 13 bases unmatched. This chain's CDR3 is CASSPLRRLAGGETQYF. The sequenced CDR3 bases are TGTGCCAGCAGTCCGCTCCGACGGCTAGCGGGAGGTGAGACC.

A note on this clone: Read sequence stops 3 residues before the CDR3 end, and the germline J gene provides the missing end. The chain uses TRBV7-2 and TRBJ2-5; 7 bases align to TRBD1. The CDR3 consists of 13 residues. The V gene's germline CDR1 is SGHTA and CDR2 FQGNSA. J was trimmed by 2 bases and V by 7 bases; bases with no gene match: 4. The covered CDR3 bases are TGTGCCAGCACCGGGGACAGACAAGAGACC. Translation gives CASTGDRQET. The whole CDR3 protein reads CASTGDRQETQYF. Full variable domain (remainder filled in from reference TRBV7-2 and TRBJ2-5): GAGVSQSPSNKVTEKGKDVELRCDPISGHTALYWYRQSLGQGLEFLIYFQGNSAPDKSGLPSDRFSAERTGGSVSTLTIQRTQQEDSAVYLCASTGDRQETQYFGPGTRLLVL.

Concerning this clone: The read terminates 3 residues before the CDR3 end, so the remaining end is supplied by the germline J gene. The V gene is TRBV20-1, the J gene TRBJ2-7, with D possibly being TRBD2 (5 bases). CDR3 length: 13 residues. In germline, CDR1 is DFQATT, CDR2 SNEGSKA (reference sequence). Deletions cut 2 bases from V and 4 bases from J, with 12 bases between. The CDR3 sequence: CSARLAGPYEQYF. CDR3 bases read: TGCAGTGCTAGATTGGCGGGCCCTTACGAG.

With respect to this clone: The read finishes 3 residues shy of the CDR3 end, and the germline J gene is used to complete it. The chain uses TRBV6-2 or TRBV6-3 and TRBJ2-7, with a tentative D call TRBD2 (5 bases). The CDR3 is made up of 15 amino acids. Trimming removed 0 bases at V and 2 bases at J, with 11 bases between. The germline V gene encodes CDR1 MNHEY and CDR2 SVGEGT. This CDR3 reads CASSYSTFGAYEQYF. Partial CDR3 DNA: TGTGCCAGCAGTTACTCGACCTTCGGGGCCTACGAG.

Details on this clone: Coverage ceases 3 residues before the CDR3 finishes, and the germline J gene fills in the end. V usage is TRBV20-1 and J usage is TRBJ2-7; D is perhaps TRBD2 (7 bases). V lost 5 bases, J lost 2 bases, and 19 bases lay in between. This CDR3 comprises 15 residues. Germline CDR1 is DFQATT and CDR2 is SNEGSKA (reference sequence). CDR3 in amino acids: CSASQSKGGTYEQYF. The DNA read from the CDR3 is TGCAGTGCTTCCCAATCCAAGGGGGGGACCTACGAG.

About this clone: The sequenced fragment ends 3 residues before the CDR3 boundary, so the rest is inferred from the germline J gene. The V gene is TRBV7-3, the J gene TRBJ2-2, with 11 bases fitting TRBD2. This CDR3 has 15 amino acids. CDR1 is SGHTA and CDR2 is FQGTGA in the germline V gene. The junction had 5 bases not matched to a gene; V was cut back by 4 bases and J by 7 bases. Incomplete CDR3 DNA: TGTGCCAGCAGCTCGACTAGCGGGGTTCGCGGGGAG. Protein: CASSSTSGVRGE. The entire CDR3 reads CASSSTSGVRGELFF.

In the case of this clone: The CDR3 end falls 3 residues outside the read, so it is completed with the germline J gene. The chain carries TRBV19 and TRBJ1-4; D is perhaps TRBD1 (5 bases). This CDR3 is built from 15 residues. Trimming took 4 bases from V and 5 from J, leaving 14 bases between them. CDR1 is LNHDA, CDR2 SQIVND, per germline (reference sequence). The covered CDR3 bases are TGTGCCAGTAGTACTCAATTTGAGGGGAATGAAAAA. Protein sequence: CASSTQFEGNEK. The full CDR3 is CASSTQFEGNEKLFF.

For this clone: The read falls 3 residues short of the CDR3 end, and the missing part is taken from the germline J gene. The rearrangement uses TRBV7-2 and TRBJ1-2; 12 bases fit TRBD1. V shed 5 bases and J 6 bases; nucleotides not matched to a gene: 7. Per germline, CDR1 SGHTA and CDR2 FQGNSA. This CDR3 is 15 amino acids long. Partial CDR3 DNA: TGTGCCAGCAGCCCGATGGGACAGGGGGCTCATGGC. Protein product: CASSPMGQGAHG. The entire CDR3 reads CASSPMGQGAHGYTF.

Comment on this clone: Sequencing ends 3 residues short of the CDR3 end; the germline J gene provides the rest. The V and J genes are TRBV12-3 or TRBV12-4 and TRBJ2-1, with D perhaps matching TRBD1 or TRBD2 (5 bases each). V was cut by 6 bases and J by 4 bases, with 10 bases left in between. The CDR3 sequence is 13 residues long. The covered CDR3 bases are TGTGCCAGCAGAGAGGGGTTGTACAATGAG. It encodes CASREGLYNE. The whole CDR3 sequence is CASREGLYNEQFF.

In the case of this clone: The junction departs from germline at one end; a sequencing error may be responsible. Read data end 3 residues before the CDR3 end; the end is taken from the germline J gene. The rearrangement links TRBV20-1 to TRBJ1-4; D gene ambiguous. The length of the CDR3 is 10 residues. The germline V gene has CDR1 DFQATT and CDR2 SNEGSKA (reference sequence). CDR3: CSARAEKLFF. The CDR3 DNA, read in part, is TGCAGTGCCAGAGCGGAAAAA.

On this clone itself: The read ends 3 residues early relative to the CDR3; the germline J gene fills the gap. The chain employs TRBV30 and TRBJ1-1; a possible D gene is TRBD1 (5 bases). The length of the CDR3 is 12 residues. Trimming stripped 5 bases from V and 4 bases from J, with 11 bases between. Germline V gives CDR1 GTSNPN, CDR2 SVGIG (reference sequence). CDR3 DNA (partial): TGTGCCTGGGGGAGAGGGGCCACTGAA. It yields the protein CAWGRGATE. The full CDR3 protein reads CAWGRGATEAFF.

Points on this clone: The sequence runs out 3 residues before the end of the CDR3; the remainder is reconstructed from the germline J gene. The rearrangement links TRBV7-9 to TRBJ1-2; D gene unclear. CDR3 length: 15 residues. Germline V gives CDR1 SEHNR, CDR2 FQNEAQ (reference sequence). CDR3 in amino acids: CASSPNPSWAKTYTF. The DNA read from the CDR3 is TGTGCCAGCAGCCCGAATCCGAGTTGGGCGAAAACC. Using reference TRBV7-9 and TRBJ1-2 for the parts outside the CDR3, the full variable domain is DTGVSQNPRHKITKRGQNVTFRCDPISEHNRLYWYRQTLGQGPEFLTYFQNEAQLEKSRLLSDRFSAERPKGSFSTLEIQRTEQGDSAMYLCASSPNPSWAKTYTFGSGTRLTVV.

Details on this clone: Read coverage stops 3 residues before the CDR3 terminus; the germline J gene supplies the remainder. This chain uses TRBV2 with TRBJ1-5, with 7 bases identical to TRBD1. Germline-derived CDR1 and CDR2 are SNHLY and FYNNEI. The CDR3 spans 16 residues. The junction had 12 bases not matched to a gene; V was cut back by 4 bases and J by 6 bases. The CDR3 bases that were read are TGTGCCAGCAGTGCCACCCGAGACAGGGTCGGTCAGCCC. Translated: CASSATRDRVGQP. The entire CDR3 is CASSATRDRVGQPQHF.

As regards this clone: The read ends 3 residues before the CDR3 terminus; that terminus is restored from the germline J gene. The rearrangement links TRBV10-1 to TRBJ2-7; 9 bases agree with TRBD2. Germline V gene data show CDR1 as WNHNN and CDR2 as SYGVQD (reference sequence). This CDR3 is 17 amino acids long. With V trimmed by 6 bases and J by 5 bases, 17 bases remained unmatched. The CDR3 here is CASSTRGRAASVNEQYF. CDR3 bases read: TGCGCCAGCAGCACGCGCGGGAGGGCCGCCTCGGTCAACGAG.

On this clone itself: The CDR3 extends 3 residues past the end of the read, so its final part is completed from the germline J gene. The chain joins TRBV7-3 to TRBJ2-2; 7 bases fit TRBD1. The junction had 5 bases not matched to a gene; V was cut back by 1 base and J by 0 bases. CDR1 SGHTA and CDR2 FQGTGA come from the germline V gene. The CDR3 loop spans 17 amino acids. The CDR3 reads CASSLRGQFANTGELFF. The covered CDR3 bases are TGTGCCAGCAGCTTAAGGGGACAGTTCGCGAACACCGGGGAG. Full variable domain (missing parts from reference TRBV7-3 and TRBJ2-2): GAGVSQTPSNKVTEKGKYVELRCDPISGHTALYWYRQSLGQGPEFLIYFQGTGAADDSGLPNDRFFAVRPEGSVSTLKIQRTERGDSAVYLCASSLRGQFANTGELFFGEGSRLTVL.

Details on this clone: The read finishes 3 residues shy of the CDR3 end, and the germline J gene is used to complete it. The genes are TRBV2 and TRBJ2-3; TRBD1 matches at 8 bases. Germline V gene sequence: CDR1 SNHLY, CDR2 FYNNEI. The CDR3 is 16 residues long. The trim removed 4 bases at V and 3 bases at J, leaving 9 bases unmatched. Partial CDR3 DNA: TGTGCCAGCAGTGCCGCGACAGGGGTGGGTACAGATACG. Its translation is CASSAATGVGTDT. From start to end, the CDR3 is CASSAATGVGTDTQYF.

In the case of this clone: The read falls 3 residues short of the CDR3 end, and the missing part is taken from the germline J gene. The gene calls are TRBV19 and TRBJ2-1; the match to TRBD1 covers 9 bases. J gave up 6 bases and V 4 bases, and 13 bases lay outside the gene matches. This CDR3 has 17 residues. From germline, CDR1 is LNHDA and CDR2 SQIVND (reference sequence). The covered CDR3 bases are TGTGCCAGTAGTACAAGCGCCGGGACAGGGAAATTCAATGAG. Protein sequence: CASSTSAGTGKFNE. The whole CDR3 protein is CASSTSAGTGKFNEQFF. Looking up the rest from reference TRBV19 and TRBJ2-1 gives the full variable domain: DGGITQSPKYLFRKEGQNVTLSCEQNLNHDAMYWYRQDPGQGLRLIYYSQIVNDFQKGDIAEGYSVSREKKESFPLTVTSAQKNPTAFYLCASSTSAGTGKFNEQFFGPGTRLTVL.

For this clone: With the read ending 3 residues before the CDR3 end, the germline J gene is used to fill in that end. J is TRBJ1-1 and V is TRBV7-2; possibly TRBD1 for D (6 bases). The CDR3 is 14 residues long. Germline V gene sequence: CDR1 SGHTA, CDR2 FQGNSA. The V end was cut by 5 bases, the J end by 1 base, with 11 bases between. CDR3 sequence reads: CASSLRRGNTEAFF. The sequenced part of the CDR3 DNA is TGTGCCAGCAGCCTACGCAGGGGGAACACTGAA.

The sequenced part of the CDR3 DNA is TGCAGTGCTAACCGGGACATAGGTGGAAACACC. Translation: CSANRDIGGNT. The whole CDR3 sequence reads CSANRDIGGNTIYF. The V gene is TRBV20-1, the J gene TRBJ1-3, with a tentative D call TRBD1 (6 bases). The CDR3 end lies 3 residues beyond the end of the read and is filled in from the germline J gene. This CDR3 is built from 14 residues. Germline lookup yields CDR1 DFQATT and CDR2 SNEGSKA (reference sequence). V lost 4 bases, J lost 3 bases, and 13 bases lay in between.

Details on this clone: The read stops 3 residues short of the end of the CDR3; the missing end is completed from the germline J gene. The rearrangement uses TRBV19 and TRBJ2-7, with D possibly TRBD1 on 5 matching bases. The CDR3 extends over 14 amino acids. Germline V gives CDR1 LNHDA, CDR2 SQIVND (reference sequence). With 3 bases removed from V and 0 bases from J, the gap between germline ends came to 9 bases. CDR3 protein: CASSISDNSYEQYF. Partial CDR3 DNA: TGTGCCAGTAGTATCTCGGACAACTCCTACGAG. The full variable domain, its missing parts supplied by reference TRBV19 and TRBJ2-7, is DGGITQSPKYLFRKEGQNVTLSCEQNLNHDAMYWYRQDPGQGLRLIYYSQIVNDFQKGDIAEGYSVSREKKESFPLTVTSAQKNPTAFYLCASSISDNSYEQYFGPGTRLTVT.

A note on this clone: The missing CDR3 end, 3 residues past where the read stops, is filled in from the germline J gene. The chain recombines TRBV6-1 with TRBJ1-1, with TRBD1 identical over 7 bases. The CDR3 is made up of 16 amino acids. Looked up from germline, CDR1 is MNHNS and CDR2 is SASEGT. V was pared by 1 base and J by 2 bases, with 7 bases of the junction left unmatched. The sequenced part of the CDR3 DNA is TGTGCCAGCAGTGAAGTGCAGGGGGTGGCAAACACTGAA. It encodes CASSEVQGVANTE. The whole CDR3 sequence reads CASSEVQGVANTEAFF.

About this clone itself: With the read ending 3 residues before the CDR3 end, the germline J gene is used to fill in that end. The chain recombines TRBV18 with TRBJ1-1, with D unclear. The CDR3 is made up of 16 amino acids. V gave up 4 bases and J gave up 1 base, with 16 bases separating them. Germline CDR1 and CDR2: KGHSH and LQKENI. The CDR3: CASSRVGGHGNTEAFF. The CDR3 DNA, read in part, is TGTGCCAGCTCACGGGTCGGTGGGCATGGGAACACTGAA.

With respect to this clone: The read terminates 3 residues before the CDR3 end, so the remaining end is supplied by the germline J gene. The identical CDR3 is also encoded by other nucleotide sequences in the sample. The J gene is TRBJ1-3, the V gene TRBV7-3; D call uncertain. V was trimmed by 5 bases and J by 0 bases, leaving 17 bases between them. The germline gives CDR1 SGHTA, CDR2 FQGTGA. The CDR3 totals 17 residues. This CDR3 is CASSPGRSGTSGNTIYF. Partial CDR3 DNA: TGTGCCAGCAGCCCCGGTCGGTCGGGTACCTCTGGAAACACC.

Comment on this clone: The DNA ends 3 residues before the CDR3 does, and the rest of the CDR3 is filled in from the germline J gene. This chain uses TRBV19 with TRBJ1-1, with D possibly TRBD1 on 5 matching bases. Germline loops: CDR1 LNHDA, CDR2 SQIVND (reference sequence). This CDR3 spans 13 amino acids. V lost 7 bases, J lost 4 bases, and 13 bases lay in between. Partial CDR3 DNA: TGTGCCAGTAAACCAGGGCGGGGCACTGAA. This translates into CASKPGRGTE. The CDR3 reads in full as CASKPGRGTEAFF.

Worth noting for this clone: The missing CDR3 end, 3 residues past where the read stops, is filled in from the germline J gene. This chain connects TRBV7-9 to TRBJ1-1; D might be TRBD1 (5 bases). The CDR3 contains 14 residues. V shed 5 bases and J shed 2 bases, with 12 bases lying between them. Germline CDR1 reads SEHNR; CDR2 reads FQNEAQ (reference sequence). Here the CDR3 reads CASSPDSFNTEAFF. The covered CDR3 bases are TGTGCCAGCAGCCCAGACAGTTTTAACACTGAA.

On this clone itself: The CDR3 end lies 3 residues beyond the end of the read and is filled in from the germline J gene. The chain combines TRBV7-9 with TRBJ1-2; D call uncertain. From germline, CDR1 is SEHNR and CDR2 FQNEAQ (reference sequence). This CDR3 comprises 12 residues. V lost 8 bases and J 3 bases, leaving 10 bases between the germline ends. CDR3 residues: CASGGLDYGYTF. The DNA read from the CDR3 is TGTGCCAGCGGCGGCCTGGACTATGGC.

CDR3 loop: CASSLTGLNEKLFF. CDR3 DNA (partial): TGTGCCAGCAGCTTGACAGGATTAAATGAAAAA. V is TRBV11-1 and J is TRBJ1-4; D is perhaps TRBD1 (6 bases). Coverage ceases 3 residues before the CDR3 finishes, and the germline J gene fills in the end. Germline CDR1 SGHAT, CDR2 FQDESV (reference sequence). This CDR3 contains 14 residues. Trimming cost V 3 bases and J 5 bases, with 10 bases left between them.

In the case of this clone: The read finishes 3 residues shy of the CDR3 end, and the germline J gene is used to complete it. At the DNA level, this CDR3 is encoded by other sequences in the same sample as well. V and J are TRBV30 and TRBJ2-5; 10 positions agree with TRBD2. The CDR3 loop spans 15 amino acids. The junction had 8 bases not matched to a gene; V was cut back by 2 bases and J by 5 bases. CDR1 is GTSNPN, CDR2 SVGIG, per germline (reference sequence). The sequenced CDR3 bases are TGTGCCTGGAGTTCCCAAGCGGGAGGGCGTGAGACC. Translation gives CAWSSQAGGRET. The complete CDR3 reads CAWSSQAGGRETQYF.

As for this clone: With the read ending 3 residues before the CDR3 end, the germline J gene is used to fill in that end. This chain uses TRBV19 with TRBJ1-2, with 7 bases that match TRBD1. Germline V CDR1 and CDR2: LNHDA, SQIVND (reference sequence). The CDR3 consists of 15 residues. Trimming took 4 bases from V and 2 from J; bases not matched to a gene: 7. The CDR3 region is CASSTKGQANYGYTF. CDR3 bases read: TGTGCCAGTAGTACCAAAGGACAGGCCAACTATGGC.